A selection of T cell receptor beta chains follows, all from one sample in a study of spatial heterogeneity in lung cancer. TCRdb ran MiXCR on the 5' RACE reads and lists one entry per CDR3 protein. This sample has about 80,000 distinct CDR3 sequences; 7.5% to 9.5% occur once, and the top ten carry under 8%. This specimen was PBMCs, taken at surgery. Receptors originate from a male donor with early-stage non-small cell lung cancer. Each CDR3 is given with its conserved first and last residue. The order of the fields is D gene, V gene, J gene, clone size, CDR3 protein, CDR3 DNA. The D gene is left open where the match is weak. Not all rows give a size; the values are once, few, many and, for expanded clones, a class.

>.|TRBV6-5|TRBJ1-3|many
CASSLDLFSGNTIYF
TGTGCCAGCAGTTTGGACCTGTTCTCTGGAAACACCATATATTTT
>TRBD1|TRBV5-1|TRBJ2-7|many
CASSLLGQASYEQYF
TGCGCCAGCAGCTTGCTTGGACAGGCATCCTACGAGCAGTACTTC
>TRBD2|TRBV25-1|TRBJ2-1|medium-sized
CASGEPSGRQNEQFF
TGTGCCAGCGGGGAACCTAGCGGGAGGCAGAATGAGCAGTTCTTC
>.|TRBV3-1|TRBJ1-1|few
CASSQDLGATEAFF
TGTGCCAGCAGCCAAGATCTCGGGGCCACTGAAGCTTTCTTT
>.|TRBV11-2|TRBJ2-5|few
CASSLTPGRTQYF
TGTGCCAGCAGCTTAACCCCTGGTAGGACCCAGTACTTC
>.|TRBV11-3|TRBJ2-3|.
CASSLGPAHTQYF
TGTGCCAGCAGCTTAGGTCCAGCCCATACGCAGTATTTT
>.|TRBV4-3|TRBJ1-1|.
CASSQVLSSTEAFF
TGCGCCAGCAGCCAAGTACTCTCCAGCACTGAAGCTTTCTTT
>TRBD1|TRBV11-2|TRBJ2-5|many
CASSLWGQAQETQYF
TGTGCCAGCAGCTTGTGGGGACAGGCACAAGAGACCCAGTACTTC
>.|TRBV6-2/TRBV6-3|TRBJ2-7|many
CASSYRGQLNYEQYF
TGTGCCAGCAGTTACCGCGGACAGTTAAACTACGAGCAGTACTTC
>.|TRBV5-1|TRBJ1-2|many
CASSLGERYGYTF
TGCGCCAGCAGCCTTGGGGAGCGCTATGGCTACACCTTC
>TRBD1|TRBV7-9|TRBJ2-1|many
CASRTGANEQFF
TGTGCCAGTAGGACAGGGGCCAATGAGCAGTTCTTC
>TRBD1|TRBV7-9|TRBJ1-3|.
CASSQDRAGTIYF
TGTGCCAGCAGCCAGGACAGGGCGGGCACCATATATTTT
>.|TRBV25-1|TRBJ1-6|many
CASRDSSYNSPLHF
TGTGCCAGCAGGGACAGCTCCTATAATTCACCCCTCCACTTT
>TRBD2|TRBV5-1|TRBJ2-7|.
CASSLQGVRTSGFANEQYF
TGCGCCAGCAGCTTACAGGGGGTTCGGACTAGCGGGTTTGCCAACGAGCAGTACTTC
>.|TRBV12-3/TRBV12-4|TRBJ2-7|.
CASSLGLKEYEQYF
TGTGCCAGCTCCTTGGGCCTCAAGGAGTACGAGCAGTACTTC
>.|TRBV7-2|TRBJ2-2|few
CASSLDKRNTGELFF
TGTGCCAGCAGCTTAGATAAGCGGAACACCGGGGAGCTGTTTTTT
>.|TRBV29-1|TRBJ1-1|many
CSGVVEISAFF
TGCAGCGGGGTTGTGGAGATTAGTGCTTTCTTT
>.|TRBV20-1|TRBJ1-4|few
CSARGPNEKLFF
TGCAGTGCTAGAGGGCCTAATGAAAAACTGTTTTTT
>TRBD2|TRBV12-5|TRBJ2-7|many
CASQSGRVGTDEQYF
TGTGCTAGTCAGAGCGGGAGGGTAGGTACAGACGAGCAGTACTTC
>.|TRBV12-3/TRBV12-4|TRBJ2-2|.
CASSRADDGGLFF
TGTGCCAGCAGCCGAGCGGACGATGGTGGGCTGTTTTTT
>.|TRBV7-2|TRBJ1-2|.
CASSLGLPGSTGYTF
TGTGCCAGCAGCTTAGGACTACCGGGATCGACCGGCTACACCTTC
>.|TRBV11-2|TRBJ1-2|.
CASSLVTGPNYGYTF
TGTGCCAGCAGCTTAGTAACGGGACCTAACTATGGCTACACCTTC
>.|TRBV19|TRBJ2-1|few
CASWEGTAYNEQFF
TGTGCCAGTTGGGAGGGGACAGCGTACAATGAGCAGTTCTTC
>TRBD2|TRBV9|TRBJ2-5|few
CASSVRLSGAETQYF
TGTGCCAGCAGCGTCCGACTAAGCGGGGCAGAGACCCAGTACTTC
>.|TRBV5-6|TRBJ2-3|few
CASSLDGTDTQYF
TGTGCCAGCAGCTTGGACGGGACAGATACGCAGTATTTT
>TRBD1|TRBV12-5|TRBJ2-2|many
CASGSGGFNTGELFF
TGTGCTAGTGGATCAGGGGGATTTAACACCGGGGAGCTGTTTTTT
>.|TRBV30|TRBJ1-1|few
CAWDSNTEAFF
TGTGCCTGGGATTCGAACACTGAAGCTTTCTTT
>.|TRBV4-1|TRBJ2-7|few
CASSQGGTGRYEQYF
TGCGCCAGCAGCCAAGGGGGGACCGGTCGATACGAGCAGTACTTC
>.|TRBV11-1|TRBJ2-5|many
CASSRGHQQETQYF
TGTGCCAGCAGCCGGGGACACCAACAAGAGACCCAGTACTTC
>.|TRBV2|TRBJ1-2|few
CASSPRGDLEVYGYTF
TGTGCCAGCAGCCCCCGGGGGGACCTCGAGGTATATGGCTACACCTTC
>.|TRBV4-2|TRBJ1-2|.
CASSQEQGFGYTF
TGTGCCAGCAGCCAAGAACAGGGATTTGGCTACACCTTC